This is a list of T cell receptor beta chains from one sample in a study of control samples from healthy donors and cancer patients. Libraries were prepared by immunoSEQ multiplex PCR; TCRdb keeps only in-frame clonotypes and omits some of them. The sample includes 120,000 to 150,000 clones, over 85% seen only once; the top ten take under 7%. The sequencing sample was made of blood. The receptors were gathered from a man aged 18-30 years in good health. CDR3s include the opening cysteine and the closing phenylalanine or tryptophan. D genes are given only for firm matches. Clone size, where shown, is once, few, many, or a class for clones that have expanded.

TRBV6-1	.	TRBJ1-3	.	CASSEALRSGLSSGNTIYF	TGTGCCAGCAGTGAAGCGCTTCGGTCAGGATTGAGCTCTGGAAACACCATATATTTT
TRBV5-6	.	TRBJ2-1	.	CASSLVASLHEQFF	TGTGCCAGCAGCTTGGTTGCCAGCCTCCATGAGCAGTTCTTC
TRBV9	TRBD1	TRBJ1-5	.	CASSASPGTGNNQPQHF	TGTGCCAGCAGCGCTTCTCCCGGGACAGGGAACAATCAGCCCCAGCATTTT
TRBV4-2	TRBD2	TRBJ2-1	.	CASSLRTSGGAESYNEQFF	TGTGCCAGCAGCCTACGGACTAGCGGGGGGGCCGAATCCTACAATGAGCAGTTCTTC
TRBV5-1	TRBD2	TRBJ2-3	.	CASSLVLADSDTQYF	TGCGCCAGCAGCTTGGTGCTAGCGGATTCAGATACGCAGTATTTT
TRBV6-6	.	TRBJ1-1	.	CATNERDTEAFF	TGTGCCACAAATGAGCGGGACACTGAAGCTTTCTTT
TRBV11-2	TRBD1	TRBJ1-3	.	CASSSGQDSGNTIYF	TGTGCCAGCAGCTCGGGACAGGACTCTGGAAACACCATATATTTT
TRBV7-9	.	TRBJ1-5	.	CASRPGGAENQPQHF	TGTGCCAGCAGGCCCGGGGGGGCTGAGAATCAGCCCCAGCATTTT
TRBV3-1/TRBV3-2	TRBD2	TRBJ2-5	.	CASSQDVASGILQETQYF	TGTGCCAGCAGCCAAGATGTCGCTAGCGGGATACTACAAGAGACCCAGTACTTC
TRBV7-2	.	TRBJ2-1	.	CASSLADAYNEQFF	TGTGCCAGCAGCTTAGCGGATGCCTACAATGAGCAGTTCTTC
TRBV12-3/TRBV12-4	.	TRBJ2-3	once	CASSPGITDTQYF	TGTGCCAGCAGTCCCGGGATCACAGATACGCAGTATTTT
TRBV5-1	TRBD1	TRBJ1-2	.	CASSFNRGHNGYTF	TGCGCCAGCAGCTTTAACAGGGGGCACAATGGCTACACCTTC
TRBV27	.	TRBJ1-5	.	CASSLRVGNQPQHF	TGTGCCAGCAGTTTACGGGTGGGCAATCAGCCCCAGCATTTT
TRBV19	.	TRBJ1-5	.	CASSMLGISNQPQHF	TGTGCCAGTAGTATGTTAGGTATAAGCAATCAGCCCCAGCATTTT
TRBV7-9	.	TRBJ1-5	.	CASSFGGALGNQPQHF	TGTGCCAGCAGCTTCGGGGGCGCGCTCGGCAATCAGCCCCAGCATTTT
TRBV11-2	.	TRBJ1-3	.	CASSFRGASSGNTIYF	TGTGCCAGCAGCTTCCGAGGGGCAAGCTCTGGAAACACCATATATTTT
TRBV6-4	.	TRBJ2-1	.	CASRPTLGRTHDEQFF	TGTGCCAGCAGACCAACATTGGGTCGCACACACGATGAGCAGTTCTTC
TRBV9	TRBD2	TRBJ2-1	.	CASSPIGLAFSEGSYNEQFF	TGTGCCAGCAGCCCTATCGGACTAGCGTTTTCCGAAGGGTCCTACAATGAGCAGTTCTTC
TRBV5-6	.	TRBJ2-6	.	CASSLNGGANVLTF	TGTGCCAGCAGCTTGAACGGCGGGGCCAACGTCCTGACTTTC
TRBV11-2	.	TRBJ2-7	.	CASRSGPYEQYF	TGTGCCAGCAGATCAGGGCCCTACGAGCAGTACTTC
TRBV24-1	TRBD2	TRBJ2-2	.	CATSVGLAGDWLDTGELFF	TGTGCCACCAGTGTTGGACTAGCGGGAGATTGGTTAGACACCGGGGAGCTGTTTTTT
TRBV2	TRBD2	TRBJ2-2	.	CASSDGGLAANTGELFF	TGTGCCAGCAGTGACGGGGGACTAGCGGCGAACACCGGGGAGCTGTTTTTT
TRBV7-9	.	TRBJ1-4	once	CASSPRARGLAEKLFF	TGTGCCAGCAGCCCAAGAGCCAGGGGTTTGGCTGAAAAACTGTTTTTT
TRBV11-2	TRBD1	TRBJ2-2	.	CASSLFDTATGLTPGELFF	TGTGCCAGCAGCTTATTTGATACCGCGACAGGGCTTACCCCCGGGGAGCTGTTTTTT
TRBV7-2	.	TRBJ1-2	.	CASSLSRGDNYGYTF	TGTGCCAGCAGCTTGAGCCGCGGAGATAACTATGGCTACACCTTC
TRBV11-2	.	TRBJ1-4	.	CASSLPWDNEKLFF	TGTGCCAGCAGCTTACCGTGGGACAATGAAAAACTGTTTTTT
TRBV19	.	TRBJ2-4	.	CASRHIGEGAKNIQYF	TGTGCCAGTCGGCATATCGGAGAGGGAGCCAAAAACATTCAGTACTTC
TRBV11-3	.	TRBJ2-7	once	CASSKTGRHYEQYF	TGTGCCAGCAGCAAGACAGGGAGGCACTACGAGCAGTACTTC
TRBV2	.	TRBJ2-3	.	CASSEDLHRRYF	TGTGCCAGCAGTGAAGACCTTCACCGACGGTATTTT